This T cell receptor (beta chain) appears in the sequencing data of a study of T cells in Graves' hyperthyroidism and ophthalmopathy. In this sample, this clonotype turned up a few times. CDR1 MDHEN and CDR2 SYDVKM come from the germline V gene. CDR3 size: 16 residues. Between the trimmed V and J ends, which lost 7 bases and 0 bases, there was a span of 13 bases. Each 10 ml fresh peripheral blood draw supplied the PBMCs. It was RNA transcripts that yielded the amplified TCR beta CDR3 regions. TCR CDR3 regions were first amplified by RT-PCR with HTBI primers. TCRdb reprocessed the multiplex PCR reads with MiXCR, giving one entry per CDR3 protein. The table shows about 50,000 distinct CDR3 sequences, with approximately 50% occurring only once.

The TCR sequence derives from a woman in her 30s with Graves' ophthalmopathy. V gene TRBV28 combines with J gene TRBJ2-6; D not resolved. Specimen: blood. In nucleotides, the CDR3 is TGTGCCAGCAAAGACCGAAAAAGCTCTGGGGCCAACGTCCTGACTTTC. Translating it yields CASKDRKSSGANVLTF. Combining the CDR3 with reference TRBV28 and TRBJ2-6 gives the whole variable domain DVKVTQSSRYLVKRTGEKVFLECVQDMDHENMFWYRQDPGLGLRLIYFSYDVKMKEKGDIPEGYSVSREKKERFSLILESASTNQTSMYLCASKDRKSSGANVLTFGAGSRLTVL.